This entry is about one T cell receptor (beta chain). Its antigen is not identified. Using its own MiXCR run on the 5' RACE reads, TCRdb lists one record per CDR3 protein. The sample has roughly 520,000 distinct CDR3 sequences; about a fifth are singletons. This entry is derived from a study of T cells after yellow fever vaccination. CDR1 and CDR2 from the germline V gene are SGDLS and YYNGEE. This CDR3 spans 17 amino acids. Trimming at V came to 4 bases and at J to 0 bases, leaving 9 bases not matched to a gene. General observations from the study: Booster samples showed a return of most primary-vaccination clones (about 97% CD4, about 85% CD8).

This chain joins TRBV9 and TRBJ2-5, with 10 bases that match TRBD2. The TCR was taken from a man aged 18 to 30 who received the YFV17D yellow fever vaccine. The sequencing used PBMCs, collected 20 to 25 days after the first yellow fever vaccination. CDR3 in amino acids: CASSPGTSEWYQETQYF. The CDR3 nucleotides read TGTGCCAGCAGCCCTGGGACTAGCGAATGGTACCAAGAGACCCAGTACTTC.